The 24 T cell receptor beta chains presented below share a single source sample, sequenced in a study of cytomegalovirus exposure and HLA in healthy donors. Data came from immunoSEQ multiplex PCR; TCRdb stores just in-frame clones and leaves some out. The table records some 50,000 clones, more than 80% of them present only once. Sequencing was carried out using PBMCs. These receptors came from a woman aged 18-29 years in good health and CMV-seronegative.

By proportion, this clone is medium-sized. The chain is built from TRBV4-3 and TRBJ2-2; a possible D gene is TRBD1 (5 bases). This CDR3 contains 16 residues. Trimming removed 0 bases at V and 5 bases at J, with 13 bases between. Germline V gene lookup returns CDR1 LGHNA and CDR2 YSLEER. The CDR3 DNA is TGCGCCAGCAGCCAAGATACAGGCCATCGAACCGGGGAGCTGTTTTTT. It codes for CASSQDTGHRTGELFF.

The chain links TRBV7-9 to TRBJ2-7, with 9 bases fitting TRBD1. V dropped 5 bases and J dropped 5; count of bases not matched to a gene: 7. CDR1 and CDR2 (germline): SEHNR, FQNEAQ (reference sequence). CDR3 length equals 14 residues. The CDR3, as DNA: TGTGCCAGCAGCGCACAGGGGGCGCCGGACGAGCAGTACTTC. Protein product: CASSAQGAPDEQYF.

This rearrangement joins TRBV2 to TRBJ1-1; D gene ambiguous. The germline V gene encodes CDR1 SNHLY and CDR2 FYNNEI. The CDR3 has 12 residues. The germline V and J ends were trimmed by 7 bases and 7 bases, with 13 bases remaining between them. The CDR3 sequence is CASKRGGVEAFF. Here the CDR3 DNA reads TGTGCCAGCAAGAGAGGCGGCGTTGAAGCTTTCTTT.

J is TRBJ1-3 and V is TRBV9, with unresolved D. This CDR3 is built from 15 residues. Germline V CDR1 and CDR2: SGDLS, YYNGEE. Trimming stripped 0 bases from V and 1 base from J, with 8 bases between. CDR3 bases: TGTGCCAGCAGCGTAGACGGGGAATCTGGAAACACCATATATTTT. Residues: CASSVDGESGNTIYF.

This clone occurred once. The gene calls are TRBV6-6 and TRBJ2-1; a possible D gene is TRBD1 (6 bases). Germline loops: CDR1 MNHNY, CDR2 SVGAGI (reference sequence). The CDR3 length is 15 residues. Trimming removed 2 bases at V and 5 bases at J, with 13 bases between. CDR3 bases: TGTGCCAGCAGTTACCGTGGGACACCGAACAATGAGCAGTTCTTC. It specifies CASSYRGTPNNEQFF.

The chain has TRBV5-1 and TRBJ2-2; D is possibly TRBD2 (6 bases). Germline-derived CDR1 and CDR2 are SGHRS and YFSETQ. Trimming removed 4 bases at V and 6 bases at J, with 13 bases between. This CDR3 contains 14 residues. The CDR3 is CASSREGLPGELFF. The CDR3 coding sequence is TGCGCCAGCAGCCGGGAAGGACTACCCGGGGAGCTGTTTTTT. Together with reference TRBV5-1 and TRBJ2-2, the CDR3 gives the full variable domain: KAGVTQTPRYLIKTRGQQVTLSCSPISGHRSVSWYQQTPGQGLQFLFEYFSETQRNKGNFPGRFSGRQFSNSRSEMNVSTLELGDSALYLCASSREGLPGELFFGEGSRLTVL.

In its sample, this clone was seen once. This chain links TRBV7-2 with TRBJ1-1; weak D call: TRBD1 (5 bases). Trimming took off 4 bases at V and 2 bases at J, with 14 bases between the two ends. This CDR3 spans 15 amino acids. Germline values: CDR1 SGHTA, CDR2 FQGNSA. For the CDR3, the DNA is TGTGCCAGCAGCTCCCTAGGGGCCCTAAACACTGAAGCTTTCTTT. This encodes CASSSLGALNTEAFF.

J is TRBJ1-3 and V is TRBV12-5, with unresolved D. CDR3 length: 17 amino acids. Trimming pared 2 bases from V and 7 bases from J, leaving 21 bases between. Germline loops: CDR1 LGHNT, CDR2 FRNRAP. CDR3 nucleotides: TGTGCTAGTGGTTTGTCCCTGGGCGGGGATGGGAGGAACACCATATATTTT. Protein product: CASGLSLGGDGRNTIYF.

The chain is built from TRBV6-5 and TRBJ2-7; possible D gene TRBD2, 5 bases. V lost 11 bases to trimming and J lost 2 bases, with 19 bases between them. CDR1 is MNHEY and CDR2 is SVGAGI in the germline V gene. The CDR3 is 14 amino acids. The DNA of the CDR3 is TGTGCCGCATCGCCCGGGGAGTCTCCCTACGAGCAGTACGTC. This encodes CAASPGESPYEQYV.

CDR3 sequence reads: CTSSFSGGKETQYF. For the CDR3, the DNA is TGCACCAGCAGCTTCAGCGGGGGGAAGGAGACCCAGTACTTC. V usage is TRBV1 and J usage is TRBJ2-5; the listed D gene, TRBD2, was not tested against the DNA. TRBV1 is a known pseudogene. The CDR3 runs 14 residues.

This clone was seen once. The chain recombines TRBV9 with TRBJ2-3; D is undetermined. CDR1 and CDR2 from the germline V gene are SGDLS and YYNGEE. The CDR3 spans 12 residues. V lost 3 bases and J 2 bases, leaving 4 bases between the germline ends. The DNA for the CDR3 is TGTGCCAGCAGCGCTCCCACAGATACGCAGTATTTT. This encodes CASSAPTDTQYF.

The rearrangement uses TRBV4-1 and TRBJ1-4, with D uncertain. Germline V gene lookup returns CDR1 MGHRA and CDR2 YSYEKL. V shed 1 base and J shed 8 bases, with 17 bases lying between them. CDR3 size: 16 residues. CDR3 bases: TGCGCCAGCAGCCAAGCGCCGGGAGACTCTAGGGAAAAACTGTTTTTT. This codes for CASSQAPGDSREKLFF.

J is TRBJ1-5 and V is TRBV5-6; tentatively, D is TRBD1 (5 bases). CDR3 length equals 14 residues. With 2 bases removed from V and 3 bases from J, the gap between germline ends came to 9 bases. Germline V gene sequence: CDR1 SGHDT, CDR2 YYEEEE. DNA for the CDR3: TGTGCCAGCAGCTTTAGACAGCACAATCAGCCCCAGCATTTT. It is translated as CASSFRQHNQPQHF. Looking up the rest from reference TRBV5-6 and TRBJ1-5 gives the full variable domain: DAGVTQSPTHLIKTRGQQVTLRCSPKSGHDTVSWYQQALGQGPQFIFQYYEEEERQRGNFPDRFSGHQFPNYSSELNVNALLLGDSALYLCASSFRQHNQPQHFGDGTRLSIL.

This sequence joins TRBV4-3 and TRBJ2-1, with D perhaps matching TRBD1 (6 bases). From germline, CDR1 is LGHNA and CDR2 YSLEER. This CDR3 has 17 amino acids. Trimming cost V 0 bases and J 2 bases, with 14 bases left between them. CDR3 sequence: CASSQDEGGKPYNEQFF. As DNA, the CDR3 is TGCGCCAGCAGCCAAGATGAAGGGGGTAAACCCTACAATGAGCAGTTCTTC.

The gene calls are TRBV28 and TRBJ2-3; 7 nucleotides agree with TRBD2. The CDR3 is 14 residues long. Germline trimming cut 6 bases from V and 4 bases from J; bases unmatched to any gene: 7. Germline CDR1 is MDHEN and CDR2 is SYDVKM. For the CDR3, the DNA is TGTGCCAGCAGCCCCGGGGGAGGGGCAGATACGCAGTATTTT. It specifies CASSPGGGADTQYF.

V is TRBV6-5 and J is TRBJ2-1; D might be TRBD2 (6 bases). V lost 5 bases to trimming and J lost 6 bases, with 11 bases between them. The germline CDR1 and CDR2 sequences are MNHEY and SVGAGI. The CDR3 is 13 residues long. Written as DNA, the CDR3 is TGTGCCAGCAGTGGGGGAGGTCGCAATGAGCAGTTCTTC. Its translation is CASSGGGRNEQFF.

V is TRBV6-1 and J is TRBJ2-7, with TRBD1 matching over 11 bases. V lost 4 bases to trimming and J lost 6 bases; unmatched junction nucleotides: 11. CDR3 size: 16 residues. Germline V gene data show CDR1 as MNHNS and CDR2 as SASEGT. CDR3 DNA: TGTGCCAGCAGTGGGTCGGACAGGGGGCAAGTAGGCGAGCAGTACTTC. It yields the protein CASSGSDRGQVGEQYF.

The CDR3 DNA is TGTGCCAGCAGCGTAGACCTGAAGGGACACAACTCTGGAAACACCATATATTTT. Its protein product is CASSVDLKGHNSGNTIYF. The V and J genes are TRBV9 and TRBJ1-3, with a possible D match to TRBD1 (6 bases). Trimming removed 0 bases at V and 0 bases at J, with 16 bases between. Germline loops: CDR1 SGDLS, CDR2 YYNGEE. This CDR3 has 18 amino acids.

The chain carries TRBV6-5 and TRBJ2-1; 8 bases align to TRBD2. V lost 5 bases, J lost 15 bases, and 15 bases stayed unmatched. The germline CDR1 and CDR2 sequences are MNHEY and SVGAGI. There are 14 residues in the CDR3. This CDR3 reads CASSHPDLRGDLFF. The CDR3 nucleotides are TGTGCCAGCAGTCATCCAGATTTGCGGGGGGATCTGTTCTTC.

The genes are TRBV9 and TRBJ2-3, with 9 positions matching TRBD2. The CDR3 has 16 residues. V shed 2 bases and J 5 bases; nucleotides not matched to a gene: 9. Looked up from germline, CDR1 is SGDLS and CDR2 is YYNGEE. CDR3 amino acids: CASSVFLRGGQDTQYF. DNA of the CDR3: TGTGCCAGCAGCGTTTTTCTGCGGGGGGGCCAAGATACGCAGTATTTT.

V gene TRBV5-1 combines with J gene TRBJ2-2; 9 bases line up with TRBD2. Germline V CDR1 and CDR2: SGHRS, YFSETQ. The V and J ends lost 4 bases and 6 bases, in that order; junction bases with no gene match: 7. This CDR3 has 15 residues. CDR3 residues: CASSRSGSEAGELFF. The CDR3 nucleotides read TGCGCCAGCAGCCGTAGCGGGAGTGAGGCCGGGGAGCTGTTTTTT.

The chain recombines TRBV5-1 with TRBJ2-5; 8 positions agree with TRBD2. The CDR3 covers 14 residues. The V and J ends lost 2 bases and 1 base, in that order; junction bases with no gene match: 1. The V gene's germline CDR1 is SGHRS and CDR2 YFSETQ. The CDR3 DNA reads as TGCGCCAGCAGCTTAACTAGCGGCCAAGAGACCCAGTACTTC. Its translation: CASSLTSGQETQYF.

In its sample, this clone was seen once. J is TRBJ2-3 and V is TRBV9; no reliable D call. Deletions cut 1 base from V and 2 bases from J, with 5 bases between. Looked up from germline, CDR1 is SGDLS and CDR2 is YYNGEE. This CDR3 region has 13 residues. The CDR3 nucleotides are TGTGCCAGCAGCGTACCGTACACAGATACGCAGTATTTT. Translated: CASSVPYTDTQYF.

The chain employs TRBV9 and TRBJ1-5, with TRBD1 matching over 9 bases. The V segment lost 4 bases and the J segment 3 bases; nucleotides outside the gene matches: 8. CDR1 and CDR2 from the germline V gene are SGDLS and YYNGEE. The CDR3 spans 16 residues. The CDR3 DNA reads TGTGCCAGCAGCACAGGGGGCAGGGGGAACAATCAGCCCCAGCATTTT. This codes for CASSTGGRGNNQPQHF.